These 8 T cell receptor beta chains were sequenced from one sample in a study of T cells in Graves' hyperthyroidism and ophthalmopathy. What was amplified from RNA transcripts were TCR beta CDR3 regions. The HTBI set primed first-round TCR CDR3 RT-PCR. TCRdb reanalysed the multiplex PCR reads using MiXCR and keeps one entry per CDR3 protein. This table has roughly 510,000 distinct CDR3 sequences, about 20% appearing once. What was sequenced was blood. These receptors originate from a man in his late teens or twenties with Graves' hyperthyroidism.

The chain employs TRBV4-1 and TRBJ2-7; D remains unclear. This CDR3 contains 16 residues. V was shortened by 3 bases and J by 2 bases, with 17 bases between the two germline ends. Germline assignment: CDR1 MGHRA and CDR2 YSYEKL. CDR3 sequence reads: CASSQILLDGTYEQYF. DNA of the CDR3: TGCGCCAGCAGCCAGATCCTCTTAGACGGAACCTACGAGCAGTACTTC.

There are many counts of this clonotype. The rearrangement joins TRBV6-1 to TRBJ1-1; D perhaps matches TRBD1 (6 bases). V lost 6 bases to trimming and J lost 1 base, with 12 bases between them. The germline gives CDR1 MNHNS, CDR2 SASEGT. This CDR3 contains 14 residues. CDR3 loop: CASSPRQENTEAFF. In DNA form, the CDR3 reads TGTGCCAGCAGCCCACGACAGGAGAACACTGAAGCTTTCTTT.

V usage is TRBV6-2 or TRBV6-3 and J usage is TRBJ2-6, with a possible D match to TRBD1 (6 bases). This CDR3 spans 19 amino acids. Germline V gene data show CDR1 as MNHEY and CDR2 as SVGEGT. The ends were cut back, 6 bases at V and 0 bases at J, with 21 bases in the middle. The CDR3 nucleotides are TGTGCCAGCAGATACGGGGCTTCGGGACATCGCTCTGGGGCCAACGTCCTGACTTTC. It is translated as CASRYGASGHRSGANVLTF.

This clonotype was seen at least ten times. V usage is TRBV30 and J usage is TRBJ1-2; weak D call: TRBD1 (6 bases). CDR3 length: 15 residues. V was cut by 1 base and J by 5 bases, with 17 bases left in between. The germline V gene has CDR1 GTSNPN and CDR2 SVGIG (reference sequence). The CDR3 spells CAWSGGPGVGYGYTF. The CDR3 DNA sequence: TGTGCCTGGAGTGGGGGGCCAGGGGTAGGATATGGCTACACCTTC. Full variable domain (missing parts from reference TRBV30 and TRBJ1-2): SQTIHQWPATLVQPVGSPLSLECTVEGTSNPNLYWYRQAAGRGLQLLFYSVGIGQISSEVPQNLSASRPQDRQFILSSKKLLLSDSGFYLCAWSGGPGVGYGYTFGSGTRLTVV.

This clonotype has more than one count but fewer than ten. The rearrangement links TRBV20-1 to TRBJ1-2; D gene unclear. This CDR3 contains 16 residues. Trimming took off 4 bases at V and 7 bases at J, with 25 bases between the two ends. The germline gives CDR1 DFQATT, CDR2 SNEGSKA (reference sequence). The CDR3 reads CSATPLRGRNLSGYTF. CDR3 DNA: TGCAGTGCTACTCCCCTCCGAGGACGTAACCTCTCTGGCTACACCTTC.

At least ten counts were recorded for this clonotype. This chain uses TRBV11-2 with TRBJ1-5; TRBD1 is a possible D gene (5 bases). V shed 3 bases and J shed 4 bases, with 13 bases lying between them. CDR3 size: 15 residues. The germline gives CDR1 SGHAT, CDR2 FQNNGV. Here the CDR3 reads CASSLGGDWNQPQHF. The CDR3 DNA sequence: TGTGCCAGCAGCTTGGGAGGGGATTGGAATCAGCCCCAGCATTTT.

This chain uses TRBV6-2 or TRBV6-3 with TRBJ2-5, with a tentative D call TRBD1 (7 bases). CDR1 is MNHEY, CDR2 SVGEGT, per germline. The germline V and J ends were trimmed by 6 bases and 5 bases, with 19 bases remaining between them. This CDR3 has 15 amino acids. CDR3 in amino acids: CASSYRDSRGETQYF. The DNA for the CDR3 is TGTGCCAGCAGCTACCGGGACAGCCGGGGGGAGACCCAGTACTTC.

In its sample, this clonotype was seen a few times. Since a much larger clone is just one base distant, this may be a read error. The genes are TRBV28 and TRBJ1-5; the D is unclear. The germline gives CDR1 MDHEN, CDR2 SYDVKM. Trimming cost V 5 bases and J 3 bases, with 8 bases left between them. This CDR3 contains 13 residues. CDR3 sequence (DNA): TGTGCCAGCAGTCGGACCTACAATCAGCCCCAGCATTTT. Protein: CASSRTYNQPQHF.